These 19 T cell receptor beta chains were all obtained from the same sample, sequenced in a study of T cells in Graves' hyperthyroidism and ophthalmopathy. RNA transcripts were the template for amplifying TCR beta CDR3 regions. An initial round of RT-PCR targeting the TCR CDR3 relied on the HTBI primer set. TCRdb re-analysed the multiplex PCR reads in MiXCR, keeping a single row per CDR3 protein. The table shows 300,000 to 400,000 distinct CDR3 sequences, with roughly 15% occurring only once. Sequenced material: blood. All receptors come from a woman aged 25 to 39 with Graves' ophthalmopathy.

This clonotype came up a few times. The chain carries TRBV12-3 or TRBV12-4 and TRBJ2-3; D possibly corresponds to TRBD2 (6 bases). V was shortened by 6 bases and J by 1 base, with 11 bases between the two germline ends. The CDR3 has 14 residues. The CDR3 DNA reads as TGTGCCAGCAGCGTAGGGGAGGGCACAGATACGCAGTATTTT. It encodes CASSVGEGTDTQYF.

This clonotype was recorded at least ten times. CDR3 DNA: TGTGCCATCAGAGACGGAACGGGCCTCGAATATTCCTATGGCTACACCTTC. Translating it yields CAIRDGTGLEYSYGYTF. The chain recombines TRBV10-3 with TRBJ1-2; D is unclear. The ends were cut back, 6 bases at V and 4 bases at J, with 24 bases in the middle. Germline V CDR1 and CDR2: ENHRY, SYGVKD. The CDR3 consists of 17 residues.

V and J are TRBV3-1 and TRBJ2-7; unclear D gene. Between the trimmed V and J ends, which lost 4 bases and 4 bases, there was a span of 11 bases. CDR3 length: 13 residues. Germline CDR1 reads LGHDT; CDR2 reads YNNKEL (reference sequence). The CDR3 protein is CASSRIAGYEQYF. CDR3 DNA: TGTGCCAGCAGCCGGATTGCTGGGTACGAGCAGTACTTC.

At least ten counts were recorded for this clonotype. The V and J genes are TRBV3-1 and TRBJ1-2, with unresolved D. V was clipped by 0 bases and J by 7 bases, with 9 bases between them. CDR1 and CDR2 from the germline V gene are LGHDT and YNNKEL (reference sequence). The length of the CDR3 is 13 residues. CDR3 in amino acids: CASSQDQGSGYTF. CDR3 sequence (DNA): TGTGCCAGCAGCCAAGATCAAGGTAGTGGCTACACCTTC. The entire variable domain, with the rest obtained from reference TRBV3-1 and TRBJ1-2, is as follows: DTAVSQTPKYLVTQMGNDKSIKCEQNLGHDTMYWYKQDSKKFLKIMFSYNNKELIINETVPNRFSPKSPDKAHLNLHINSLELGDSAVYFCASSQDQGSGYTFGSGTRLTVV.

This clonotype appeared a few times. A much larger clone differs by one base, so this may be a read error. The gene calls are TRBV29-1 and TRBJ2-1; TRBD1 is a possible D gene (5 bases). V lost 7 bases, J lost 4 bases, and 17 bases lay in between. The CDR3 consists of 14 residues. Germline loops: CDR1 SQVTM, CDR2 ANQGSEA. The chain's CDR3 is CSAVGDDLYNEQFF. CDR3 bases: TGCAGCGCTGTAGGGGATGACCTTTACAATGAGCAGTTCTTC.

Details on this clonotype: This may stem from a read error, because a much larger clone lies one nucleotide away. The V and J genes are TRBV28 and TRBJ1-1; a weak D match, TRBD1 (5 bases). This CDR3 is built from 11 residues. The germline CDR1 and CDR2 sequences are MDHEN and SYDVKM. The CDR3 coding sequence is TGTGCCACCGAAAGGGGAACTGGAGCTTTCTTT. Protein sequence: CATERGTGAFF.

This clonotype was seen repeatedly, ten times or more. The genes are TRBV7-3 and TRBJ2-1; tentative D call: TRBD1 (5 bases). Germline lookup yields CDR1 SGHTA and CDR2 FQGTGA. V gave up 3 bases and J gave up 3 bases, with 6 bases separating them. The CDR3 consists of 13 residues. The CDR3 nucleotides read TGTGCCAGCAGCTTGGGGCACTACAATGAGCAGTTCTTC. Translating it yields CASSLGHYNEQFF.

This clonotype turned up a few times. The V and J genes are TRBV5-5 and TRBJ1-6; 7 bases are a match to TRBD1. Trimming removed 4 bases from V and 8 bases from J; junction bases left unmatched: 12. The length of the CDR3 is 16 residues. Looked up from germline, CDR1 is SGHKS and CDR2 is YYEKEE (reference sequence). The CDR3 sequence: CASSDRERLEYSPLHF. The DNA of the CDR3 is TGTGCCAGCAGCGACAGGGAAAGGCTCGAATATTCACCCCTCCACTTT.

CDR3: CATSREEVGWGSYGYTF. The CDR3 nucleotides read TGTGCCACCAGCAGAGAGGAGGTAGGGTGGGGCTCCTATGGCTACACCTTC. The V call is TRBV15, the J call TRBJ1-2; possibly TRBD1 for D (5 bases). The germline V and J ends were trimmed by 0 bases and 4 bases, with 18 bases remaining between them. Germline CDR1 is LNHNV and CDR2 is YYDKDF (reference sequence). The CDR3 covers 17 residues.

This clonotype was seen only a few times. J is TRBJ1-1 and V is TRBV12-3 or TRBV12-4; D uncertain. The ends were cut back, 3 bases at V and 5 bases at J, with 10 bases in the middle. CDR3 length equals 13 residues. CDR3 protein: CASSFVIGTEAFF. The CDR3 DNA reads TGTGCCAGCAGTTTTGTGATTGGGACTGAAGCTTTCTTT.

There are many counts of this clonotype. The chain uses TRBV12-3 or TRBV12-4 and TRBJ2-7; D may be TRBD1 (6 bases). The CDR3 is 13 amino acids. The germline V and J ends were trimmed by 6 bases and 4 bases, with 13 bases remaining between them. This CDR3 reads CASRRDKLYEQYF. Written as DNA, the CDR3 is TGTGCCAGCAGAAGGGACAAATTATACGAGCAGTACTTC.

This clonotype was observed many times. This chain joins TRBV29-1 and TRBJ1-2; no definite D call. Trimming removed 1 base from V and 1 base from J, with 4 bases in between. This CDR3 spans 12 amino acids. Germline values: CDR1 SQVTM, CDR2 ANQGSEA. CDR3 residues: CSVEGYNYGYTF. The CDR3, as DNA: TGCAGCGTTGAAGGGTATAACTATGGCTACACCTTC.

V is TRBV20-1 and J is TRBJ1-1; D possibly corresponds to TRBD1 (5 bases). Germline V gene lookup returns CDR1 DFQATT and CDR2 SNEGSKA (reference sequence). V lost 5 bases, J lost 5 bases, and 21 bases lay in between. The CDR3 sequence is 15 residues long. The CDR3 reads CSAFPRTLPGTEAFF. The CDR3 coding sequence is TGCAGTGCTTTCCCCCGGACTCTCCCAGGGACTGAAGCTTTCTTT.

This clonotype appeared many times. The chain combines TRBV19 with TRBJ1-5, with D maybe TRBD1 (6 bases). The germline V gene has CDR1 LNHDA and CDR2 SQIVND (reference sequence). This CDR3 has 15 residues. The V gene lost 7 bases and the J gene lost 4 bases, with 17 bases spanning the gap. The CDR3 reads CASTKVGQPNQPQHF. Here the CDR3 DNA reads TGTGCCAGTACCAAAGTAGGACAGCCGAATCAGCCCCAGCATTTT.

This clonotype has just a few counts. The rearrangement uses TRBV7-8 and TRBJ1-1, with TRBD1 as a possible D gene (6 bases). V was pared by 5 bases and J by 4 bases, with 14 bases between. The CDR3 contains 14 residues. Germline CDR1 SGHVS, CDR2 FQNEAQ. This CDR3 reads CASSPHRGGTEAFF. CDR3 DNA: TGTGCCAGCAGCCCCCATAGGGGGGGCACTGAAGCTTTCTTT.

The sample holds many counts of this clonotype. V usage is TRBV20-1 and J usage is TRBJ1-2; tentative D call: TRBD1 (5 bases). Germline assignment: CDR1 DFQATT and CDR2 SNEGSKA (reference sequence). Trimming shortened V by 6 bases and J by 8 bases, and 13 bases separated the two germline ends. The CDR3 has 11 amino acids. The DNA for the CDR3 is TGCAGTGCGCGACGTCAGGGCGGCTACACCTTC. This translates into CSARRQGGYTF.

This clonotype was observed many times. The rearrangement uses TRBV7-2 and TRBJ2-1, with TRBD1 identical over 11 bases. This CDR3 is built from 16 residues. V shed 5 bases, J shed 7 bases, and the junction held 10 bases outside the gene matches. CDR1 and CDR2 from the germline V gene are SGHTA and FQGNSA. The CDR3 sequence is CASSRFGQGAGNEQFF. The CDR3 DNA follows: TGTGCCAGCAGCCGCTTCGGACAGGGGGCGGGAAATGAGCAGTTCTTC. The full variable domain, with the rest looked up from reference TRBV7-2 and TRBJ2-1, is GAGVSQSPSNKVTEKGKDVELRCDPISGHTALYWYRQSLGQGLEFLIYFQGNSAPDKSGLPSDRFSAERTGGSVSTLTIQRTQQEDSAVYLCASSRFGQGAGNEQFFGPGTRLTVL.

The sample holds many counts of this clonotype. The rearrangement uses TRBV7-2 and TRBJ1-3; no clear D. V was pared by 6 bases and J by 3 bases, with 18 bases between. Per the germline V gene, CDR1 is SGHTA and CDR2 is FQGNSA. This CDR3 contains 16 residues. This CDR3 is CASSSQGQAIGNTIYF. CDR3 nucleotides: TGTGCCAGCAGTTCCCAAGGCCAGGCGATTGGAAACACCATATATTTT.

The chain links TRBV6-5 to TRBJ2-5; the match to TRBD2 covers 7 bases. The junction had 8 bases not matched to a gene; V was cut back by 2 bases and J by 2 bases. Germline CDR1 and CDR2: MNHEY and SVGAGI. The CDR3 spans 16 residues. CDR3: CASSYALGGGQETQYF. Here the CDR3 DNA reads TGTGCCAGCAGTTACGCCTTGGGGGGGGGGCAAGAGACCCAGTACTTC.